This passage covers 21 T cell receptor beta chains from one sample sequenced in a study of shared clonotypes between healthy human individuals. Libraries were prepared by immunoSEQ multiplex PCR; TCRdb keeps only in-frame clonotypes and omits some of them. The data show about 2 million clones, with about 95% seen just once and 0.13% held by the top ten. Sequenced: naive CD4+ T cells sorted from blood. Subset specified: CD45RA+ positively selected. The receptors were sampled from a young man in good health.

The CDR3 is CASSNIDNEQFF. CDR3 DNA sequence: TGTGCCAGTAGTAACATAGACAATGAGCAGTTCTTC. V gene TRBV19 combines with J gene TRBJ2-1; D call uncertain. Trimming shortened V by 4 bases and J by 5 bases, and 6 bases separated the two germline ends. Per germline, CDR1 LNHDA and CDR2 SQIVND (reference sequence). This CDR3 comprises 12 residues.

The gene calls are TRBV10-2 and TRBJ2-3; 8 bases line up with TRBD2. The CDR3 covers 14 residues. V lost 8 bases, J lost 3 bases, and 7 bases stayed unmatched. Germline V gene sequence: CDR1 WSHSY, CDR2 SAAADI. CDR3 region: CASPLTSVTDTQYF. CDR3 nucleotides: TGCGCCAGCCCTTTGACTAGCGTTACAGATACGCAGTATTTT.

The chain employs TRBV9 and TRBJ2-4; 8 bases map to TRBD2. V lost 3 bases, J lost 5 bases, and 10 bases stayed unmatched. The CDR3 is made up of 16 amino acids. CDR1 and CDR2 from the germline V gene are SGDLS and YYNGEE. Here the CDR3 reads CASSAGLAQGENIQYF. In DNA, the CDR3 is TGTGCCAGCAGCGCCGGACTAGCCCAAGGAGAAAACATTCAGTACTTC.

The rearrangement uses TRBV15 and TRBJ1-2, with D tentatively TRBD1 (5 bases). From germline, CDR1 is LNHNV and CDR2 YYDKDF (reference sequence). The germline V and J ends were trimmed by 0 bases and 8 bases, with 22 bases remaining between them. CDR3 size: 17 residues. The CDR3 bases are TGTGCCACCAGCAGAGATAGGGGAGACCGAACTATAAAAGGCTACACCTTC. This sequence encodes CATSRDRGDRTIKGYTF.

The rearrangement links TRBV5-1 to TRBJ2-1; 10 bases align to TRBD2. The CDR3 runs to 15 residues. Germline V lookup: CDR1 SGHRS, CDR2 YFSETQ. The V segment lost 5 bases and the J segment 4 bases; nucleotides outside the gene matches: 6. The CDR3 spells CASRLGLADYNEQFF. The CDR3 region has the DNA TGCGCCAGCAGACTCGGACTAGCGGATTACAATGAGCAGTTCTTC.

The CDR3 region is CASSVSLNTEAFF. The CDR3 DNA follows: TGTGCCAGTAGTGTCAGTTTGAACACTGAAGCTTTCTTT. This chain connects TRBV19 to TRBJ1-1; no clear D gene. CDR1 is LNHDA and CDR2 is SQIVND in the germline V gene (reference sequence). V lost 5 bases to trimming and J lost 0 bases, with 7 bases between them. This CDR3 contains 13 residues.

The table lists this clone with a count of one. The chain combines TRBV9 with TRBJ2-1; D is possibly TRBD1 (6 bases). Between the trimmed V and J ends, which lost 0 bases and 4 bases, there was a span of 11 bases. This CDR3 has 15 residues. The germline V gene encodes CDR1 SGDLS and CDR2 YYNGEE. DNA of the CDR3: TGTGCCAGCAGCGTAGCTGGACAGCGTTACAATGAGCAGTTCTTC. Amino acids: CASSVAGQRYNEQFF. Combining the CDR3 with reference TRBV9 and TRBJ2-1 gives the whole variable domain DSGVTQTPKHLITATGQRVTLRCSPRSGDLSVYWYQQSLDQGLQFLIQYYNGEERAKGNILERFSAQQFPDLHSELNLSSLELGDSALYFCASSVAGQRYNEQFFGPGTRLTVL.

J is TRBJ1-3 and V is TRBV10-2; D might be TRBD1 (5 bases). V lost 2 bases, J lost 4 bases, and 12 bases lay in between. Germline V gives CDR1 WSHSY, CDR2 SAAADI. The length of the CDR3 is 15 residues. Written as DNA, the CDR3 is TGCGCCAGCAGTGAGAACGGCGGGGGGGGAAACACCATATATTTT. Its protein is CASSENGGGGNTIYF.

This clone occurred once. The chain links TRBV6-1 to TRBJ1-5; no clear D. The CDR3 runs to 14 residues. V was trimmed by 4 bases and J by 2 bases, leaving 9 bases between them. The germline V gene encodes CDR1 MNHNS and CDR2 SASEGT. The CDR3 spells CASSGRPGNQPQHF. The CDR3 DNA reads TGTGCCAGCAGTGGGCGACCGGGCAATCAGCCCCAGCATTTT.

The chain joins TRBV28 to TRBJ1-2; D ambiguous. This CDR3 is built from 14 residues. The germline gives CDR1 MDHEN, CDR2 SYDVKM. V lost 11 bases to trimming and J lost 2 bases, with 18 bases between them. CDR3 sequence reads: CAVQNLPINYGYTF. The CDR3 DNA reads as TGTGCCGTACAGAACCTCCCCATAAACTATGGCTACACCTTC.

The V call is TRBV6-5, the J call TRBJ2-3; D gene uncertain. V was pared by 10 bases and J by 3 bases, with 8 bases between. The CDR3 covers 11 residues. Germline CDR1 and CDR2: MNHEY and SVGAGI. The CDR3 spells CATHSTDTQYF. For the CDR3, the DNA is TGTGCCACTCATAGTACAGATACGCAGTATTTT.

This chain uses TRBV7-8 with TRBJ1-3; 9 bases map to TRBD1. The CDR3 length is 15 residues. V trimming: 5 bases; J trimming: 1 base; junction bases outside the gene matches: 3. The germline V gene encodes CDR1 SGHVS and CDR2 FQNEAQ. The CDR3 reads CASSPDRGSGNTIYF. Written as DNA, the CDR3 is TGTGCCAGCAGCCCAGACAGGGGGTCTGGAAACACCATATATTTT.

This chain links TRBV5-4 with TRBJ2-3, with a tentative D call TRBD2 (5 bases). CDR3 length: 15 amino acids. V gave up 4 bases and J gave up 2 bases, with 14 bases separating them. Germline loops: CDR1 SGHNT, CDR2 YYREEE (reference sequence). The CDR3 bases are TGTGCCAGCAGCCTCGGAGGACCGCACACAGATACGCAGTATTTT. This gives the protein CASSLGGPHTDTQYF.

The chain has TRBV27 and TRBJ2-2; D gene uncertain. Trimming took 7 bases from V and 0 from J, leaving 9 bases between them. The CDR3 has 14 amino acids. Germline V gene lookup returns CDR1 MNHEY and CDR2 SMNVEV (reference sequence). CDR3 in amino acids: CASIGASNTGELFF. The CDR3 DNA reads TGTGCCAGCATAGGAGCCTCGAACACCGGGGAGCTGTTTTTT.

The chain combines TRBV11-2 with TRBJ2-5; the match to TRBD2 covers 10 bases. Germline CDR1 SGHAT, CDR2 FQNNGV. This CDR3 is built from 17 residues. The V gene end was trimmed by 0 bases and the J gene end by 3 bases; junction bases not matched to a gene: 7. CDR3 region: CASSLDRVAGGKETQYF. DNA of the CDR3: TGTGCCAGCAGCTTAGATCGGGTAGCGGGGGGAAAAGAGACCCAGTACTTC.

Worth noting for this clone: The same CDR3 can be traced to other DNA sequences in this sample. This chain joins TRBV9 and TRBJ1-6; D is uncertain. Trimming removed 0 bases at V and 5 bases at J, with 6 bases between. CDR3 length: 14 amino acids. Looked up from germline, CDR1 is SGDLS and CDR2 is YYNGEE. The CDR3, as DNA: TGTGCCAGCAGCGTAGGTCAGAATAATTCACCCCTCCACTTT. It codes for CASSVGQNNSPLHF.

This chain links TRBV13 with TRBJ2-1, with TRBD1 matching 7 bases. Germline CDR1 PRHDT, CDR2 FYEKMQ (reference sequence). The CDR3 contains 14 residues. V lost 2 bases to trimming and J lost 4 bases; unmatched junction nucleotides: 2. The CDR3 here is CASSLKGAYNEQFF. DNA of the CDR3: TGTGCCAGCAGCTTAAAGGGGGCTTACAATGAGCAGTTCTTC.

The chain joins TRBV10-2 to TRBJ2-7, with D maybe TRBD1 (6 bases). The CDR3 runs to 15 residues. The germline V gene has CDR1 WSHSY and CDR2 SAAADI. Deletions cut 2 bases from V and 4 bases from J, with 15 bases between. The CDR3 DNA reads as TGCGCCAGCAGTGAGGGGGGCACGGCGAAATACGAGCAGTACTTC. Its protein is CASSEGGTAKYEQYF.

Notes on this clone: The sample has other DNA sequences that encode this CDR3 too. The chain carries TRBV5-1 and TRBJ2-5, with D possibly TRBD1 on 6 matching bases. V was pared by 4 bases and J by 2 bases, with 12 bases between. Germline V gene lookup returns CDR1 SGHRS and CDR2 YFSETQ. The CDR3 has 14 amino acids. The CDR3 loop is CASSLGTPQETQYF. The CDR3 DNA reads TGCGCCAGCAGCCTAGGGACACCACAAGAGACCCAGTACTTC.

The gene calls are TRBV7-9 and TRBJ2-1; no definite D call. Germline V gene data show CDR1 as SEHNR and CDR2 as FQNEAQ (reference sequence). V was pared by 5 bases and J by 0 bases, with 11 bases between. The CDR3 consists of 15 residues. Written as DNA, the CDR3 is TGTGCCAGCAGCCCAGTTCCGAGCTCCTACAATGAGCAGTTCTTC. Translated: CASSPVPSSYNEQFF. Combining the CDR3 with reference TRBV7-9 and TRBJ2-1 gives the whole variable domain DTGVSQNPRHKITKRGQNVTFRCDPISEHNRLYWYRQTLGQGPEFLTYFQNEAQLEKSRLLSDRFSAERPKGSFSTLEIQRTEQGDSAMYLCASSPVPSSYNEQFFGPGTRLTVL.

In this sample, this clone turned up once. DNA for the CDR3: TGTGCCACTTCGGACAGGCTGCACGCTTTCTTT. Protein: CATSDRLHAFF. The chain combines TRBV19 with TRBJ1-1, with TRBD1 matching over 7 bases. Looked up from germline, CDR1 is LNHDA and CDR2 is SQIVND (reference sequence). V dropped 10 bases and J dropped 11; count of bases not matched to a gene: 10. This CDR3 has 11 amino acids.